The 6 T cell receptor beta chains presented below share a single source sample, sequenced in a study of blood T cells in healthy people across ages (dated by TCRdb to 2014 to 2015). Library prep was done by 5' RACE. TCRdb shows the sequencer as Illumina HiSeq 2500. A second PCR of about 6 to 11 cycles was run with a J-beta primer mix and a sample-barcoded 5' primer. TCRdb reprocessing: public reads trimmed at Q25 with fastp, clones called with MiXCR, in-frame beta chains kept. Rows matching on CDR3 protein sequence are summarized as one entry with the most common DNA and genes. In this sample the table shows approximately 810,000 distinct CDR3 sequences, roughly 26% of which occur a single time. Around 16% of the sample is taken by the ten largest. Sequenced sample: blood. The receptors originated from an elderly woman in good health.

The CDR3 DNA is TGTGCTAGCCAGGGACAGGGTCCTTCGGTAGGGACTGAAGCTTTCTTT. Amino acid sequence: CASQGQGPSVGTEAFF. The chain couples TRBV6-5 to TRBJ1-1; the match to TRBD1 covers 9 bases. The CDR3 totals 16 residues. The germline V gene has CDR1 MNHEY and CDR2 SVGAGI.

CDR3 DNA sequence: TGTGCCAGCAGTTTAGCGGGAGTGAGAACAGATGTGCAGTATTTT. The encoded protein is CASSLAGVRTDVQYF. The V gene is TRBV12-3 or TRBV12-4, the J gene TRBJ2-3, with a weak D call TRBD2 (5 bases). V lost 0 bases, J lost 11 bases, and 18 bases lay in between. This CDR3 spans 15 amino acids.

This clonotype was recorded many times. The chain couples TRBV12-3 or TRBV12-4 to TRBJ2-6; D not resolved. V was trimmed by 6 bases and J by 2 bases, leaving 11 bases between them. The CDR3 length is 15 residues. The CDR3 reads CASRGRTAGANVLTF. CDR3 nucleotide sequence: TGTGCCAGCAGAGGTAGGACGGCTGGGGCCAACGTCCTGACTTTC.

On this clonotype: This may be a read error, as it is one base from a much larger clone. The conserved phenylalanine or tryptophan is not found at the CDR3 terminus, so this likely reflects a read error. This chain connects TRBV6-2 or TRBV6-3 to TRBJ2-3; maybe TRBD2 (6 bases). Per the germline V gene, CDR1 is MNHEY and CDR2 is SVGEGT. The germline V and J ends were trimmed by 6 bases and 5 bases, with 15 bases remaining between them. This CDR3 has 14 amino acids. The CDR3 region is CASSDRGGGDTQYL. CDR3 coding DNA: TGTGCCAGCAGCGATCGGGGAGGAGGAGATACGCAGTATTTG.

In the case of this clonotype: Possible read error: a much larger clone is one base away. V gene TRBV7-2 combines with J gene TRBJ1-5; 7 bases are a match to TRBD1. This CDR3 region has 15 residues. Germline V gene data show CDR1 as SGHTA and CDR2 as FQGNSA. The CDR3 region is CASSSRTGPDQPQQF. Written as DNA, the CDR3 is TGTGCCAGCAGCTCACGGACAGGCCCCGATCAGCCCCAGCAGTTT.

Points on this clonotype: A clone one base away is much larger, so this may be a read error. The chain links TRBV18 to TRBJ2-5; D is uncertain. Looked up from germline, CDR1 is KGHSH and CDR2 is LQKENI. This CDR3 has 14 amino acids. The CDR3 DNA is TGTACCAGCTCACCAACAAGGAGTGAGGAGACCCAGTACTTC. Protein sequence: CTSSPTRSEETQYF. Variable domain in full (rest from reference TRBV18 and TRBJ2-5): NAGVMQNPRHLVRRRGQEARLRCSPMKGHSHVYWYRQLPEEGLKFMVYLQKENIIDESGMPKERFSAEFPKEGPSILRIQQVVRGDSAAYFCTSSPTRSEETQYFGPGTRLLVL.